Here is one T cell receptor (beta chain) with its context. Its antigen remains unidentified. Germline assignment: CDR1 LNHNV and CDR2 YYDKDF (reference sequence). This CDR3 spans 13 amino acids. Deletions cut 8 bases from V and 4 bases from J, with 14 bases between. This specimen comes from a study of radiation and T cells in renal cell carcinoma. Whole-study findings and limits: In blood, top tumor clones expanded by 2 weeks, shrinking by 4.

Assay: immunoSEQ multiplex PCR; the TCRdb copy retains only in-frame clones and omits some. The repertoire holds approximately 170,000 clones, 88% seen once, with around 10% in the top ten. The time point is: blood 4 weeks post-SBRT, at nephrectomy. Treatment defined: 15 Gy SBRT to primary tumor, nephrectomy 4 weeks later. Nephrectomy followed 15 Gy stereotactic body radiation by 4 weeks. The patient's renal cell carcinoma had clear cell pathology. This clonotype was sampled from a woman aged 50 to 60 with renal cell carcinoma. The material sequenced was blood, taken from a patient whose treatment included radiotherapy and nephrectomy. The gene calls are TRBV15 and TRBJ1-2; a possible D gene is TRBD1 (6 bases). This chain's CDR3 is CATYNPGAYGYTF. In nucleotides, the CDR3 is TGTGCCACCTACAACCCAGGGGCCTATGGCTACACCTTC. Together with reference TRBV15 and TRBJ1-2, the CDR3 gives the full variable domain: DAMVIQNPRYQVTQFGKPVTLSCSQTLNHNVMYWYQQKSSQAPKLLFHYYDKDFNNEADTPDNFQSRRPNTSFCFLDIRSPGLGDTAMYLCATYNPGAYGYTFGSGTRLTVV.